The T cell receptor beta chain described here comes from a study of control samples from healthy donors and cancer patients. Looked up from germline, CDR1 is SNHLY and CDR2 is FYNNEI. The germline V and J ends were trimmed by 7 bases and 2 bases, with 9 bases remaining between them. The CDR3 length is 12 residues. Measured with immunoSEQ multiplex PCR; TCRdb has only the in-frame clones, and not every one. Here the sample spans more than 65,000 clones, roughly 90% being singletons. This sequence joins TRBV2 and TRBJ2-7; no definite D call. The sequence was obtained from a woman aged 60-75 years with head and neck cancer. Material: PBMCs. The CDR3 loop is CASKGYPYEQYF. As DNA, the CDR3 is TGTGCCAGCAAAGGGTACCCCTACGAGCAGTACTTC. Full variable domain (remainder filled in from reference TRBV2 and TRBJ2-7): EPEVTQTPSHQVTQMGQEVILRCVPISNHLYFYWYRQILGQKVEFLVSFYNNEISEKSEIFDDQFSVERPDGSNFTLKIRSTKLEDSAMYFCASKGYPYEQYFGPGTRLTVT.